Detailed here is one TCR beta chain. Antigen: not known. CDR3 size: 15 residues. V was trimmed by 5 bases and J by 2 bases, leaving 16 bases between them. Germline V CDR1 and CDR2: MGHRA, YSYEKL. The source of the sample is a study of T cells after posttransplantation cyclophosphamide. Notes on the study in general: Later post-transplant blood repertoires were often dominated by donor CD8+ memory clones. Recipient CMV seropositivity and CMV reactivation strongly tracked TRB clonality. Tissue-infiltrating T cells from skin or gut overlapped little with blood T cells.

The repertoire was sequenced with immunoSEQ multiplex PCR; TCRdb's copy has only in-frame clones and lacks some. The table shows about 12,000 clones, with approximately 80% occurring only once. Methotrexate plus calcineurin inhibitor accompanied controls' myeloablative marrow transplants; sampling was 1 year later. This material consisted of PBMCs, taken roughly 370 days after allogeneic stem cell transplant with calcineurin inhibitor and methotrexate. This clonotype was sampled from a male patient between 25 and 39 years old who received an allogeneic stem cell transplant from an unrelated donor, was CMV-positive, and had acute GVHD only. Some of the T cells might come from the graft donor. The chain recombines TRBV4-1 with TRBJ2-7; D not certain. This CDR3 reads CASSSSPQNPYEQYF. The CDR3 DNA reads TGCGCCAGCAGCTCATCCCCCCAAAATCCCTACGAGCAGTACTTC.